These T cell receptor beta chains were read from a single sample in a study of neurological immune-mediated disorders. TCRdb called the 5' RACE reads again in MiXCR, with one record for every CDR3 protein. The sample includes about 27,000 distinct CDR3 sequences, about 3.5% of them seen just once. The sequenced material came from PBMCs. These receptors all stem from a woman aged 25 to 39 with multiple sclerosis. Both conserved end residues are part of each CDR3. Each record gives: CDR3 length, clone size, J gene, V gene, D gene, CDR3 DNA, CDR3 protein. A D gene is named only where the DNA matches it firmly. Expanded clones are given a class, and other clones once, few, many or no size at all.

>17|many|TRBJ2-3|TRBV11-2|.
TGTGCCAGCAGCTTACTCGAACTAAGGCGGGACACAGATACGCAGTATTTT
CASSLLELRRDTDTQYF
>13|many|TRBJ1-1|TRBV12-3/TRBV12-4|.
TGTGCCAGCAGTTTGAGTGGTCACACTGAAGCTTTCTTT
CASSLSGHTEAFF
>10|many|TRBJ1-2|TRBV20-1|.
TGCGGCTTATTATTACACCGCTACACCTTC
CGLLLHRYTF
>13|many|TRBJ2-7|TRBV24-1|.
TGTGCCACCAGTGATTTGTACCGGGACCGCCAGTACTTC
CATSDLYRDRQYF
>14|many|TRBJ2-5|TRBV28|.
TGTGCCAGCAGTGGGGGCCTAGCGGAAGAGACCCAGTACTTC
CASSGGLAEETQYF
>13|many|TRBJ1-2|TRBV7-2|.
TGTGCCAGCAGCTTAGTGTTAGGCCCTGGCTACACCTTC
CASSLVLGPGYTF
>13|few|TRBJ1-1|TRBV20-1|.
TGCAGTGCTAGAGGCCAGCTCTACACTGAAGCTTTCTTT
CSARGQLYTEAFF
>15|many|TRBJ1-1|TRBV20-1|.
TGCAGTGCTAGAGGAATGGGGGAGGGGTACACTGAAGCTTTCTTT
CSARGMGEGYTEAFF
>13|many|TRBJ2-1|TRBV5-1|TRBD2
TGCGCCAGCAGCTGGACGGGGGGGAATGAGCAGTTCTTC
CASSWTGGNEQFF
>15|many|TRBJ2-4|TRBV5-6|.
TGTGCCAGCAGCGCGAGGGCGGAGGCCAAAAACATTCAGTACTTC
CASSARAEAKNIQYF
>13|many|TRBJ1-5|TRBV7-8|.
TGTGCCAGCACCCCCCTGGCGTCCGGGCCCCAGCATTTT
CASTPLASGPQHF
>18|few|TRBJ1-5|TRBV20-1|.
TGCAGTGCTCGAGGGTTGGGGGGCGGAGAGTATAGCAATCAGCCCCAGCATTTT
CSARGLGGGEYSNQPQHF
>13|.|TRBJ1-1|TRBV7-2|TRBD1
TGTGCCAGCAGCTACGACAGGGGGACTGAAGCTTTCTTT
CASSYDRGTEAFF
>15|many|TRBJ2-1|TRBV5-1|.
TGCGCCAGCAGCTTGATCCCTAGGAATTACAATGAGCAGTTCTTC
CASSLIPRNYNEQFF
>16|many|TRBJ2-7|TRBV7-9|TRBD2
TGTGCCAGCAGCCCCGGGACTAGCGGGAGAGTCTACGAGCAGTACTTC
CASSPGTSGRVYEQYF
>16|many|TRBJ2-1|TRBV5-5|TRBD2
TGTGCCAGCAGCTTTGGAGTCGTCACTAGCGGGTATGAGCAGTTCTTC
CASSFGVVTSGYEQFF
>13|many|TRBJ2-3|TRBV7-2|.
TGTGCCAGCAGCCCAGTCGCCTCAGATACGCAGTATTTT
CASSPVASDTQYF
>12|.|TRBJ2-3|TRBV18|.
TGTGCCAGCTCACAAAGCACAGATACGCAGTATTTT
CASSQSTDTQYF
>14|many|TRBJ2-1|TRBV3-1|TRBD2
TGTGCCAGCAGCCGACTAGCACGGGACAATGAGCAGTTCTTC
CASSRLARDNEQFF
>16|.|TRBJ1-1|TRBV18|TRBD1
TGTGCCAGCTCACCTACAGGGGGAATCATGAACACTGAAGCTTTCTTT
CASSPTGGIMNTEAFF
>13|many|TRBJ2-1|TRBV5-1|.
TGCGCCAGCAGCTCGACCTCTCACAATGAGCAGTTCTTC
CASSSTSHNEQFF
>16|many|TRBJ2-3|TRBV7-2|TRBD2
TGTGCCAGCAGCTTAGTTGGGACTAGCGGGAGCGATACGCAGTATTTT
CASSLVGTSGSDTQYF
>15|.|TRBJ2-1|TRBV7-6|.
TGTGCCAGCAGCTTAATTCAGAGCTCCTACAATGAGCAGTTCTTC
CASSLIQSSYNEQFF
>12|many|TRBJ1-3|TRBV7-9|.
TGTGCCAGCAGCCCGGCGGGAAACACCATATATTTT
CASSPAGNTIYF
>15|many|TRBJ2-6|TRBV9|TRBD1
TGTGCCAGCAGCAGAACAGGGGCTGGGGCCAACGTCCTGACTTTC
CASSRTGAGANVLTF
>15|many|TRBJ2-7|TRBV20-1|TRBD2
TGCAGTGCTCCCAAACTAGCGGGAGGGACCTACGAGCAGTACTTC
CSAPKLAGGTYEQYF
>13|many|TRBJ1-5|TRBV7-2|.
TGTGCCAGCGGGGGCGGGCGAAATCAGCCCCAGCATTTT
CASGGGRNQPQHF
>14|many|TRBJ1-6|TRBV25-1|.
TGTGCCAGCAGAGGCAGGGTGTGGAATTCACCCCTCAACTTT
CASRGRVWNSPLNF
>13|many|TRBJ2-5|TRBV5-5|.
TGTGCCAGCAGCTTGGATCCCCTAGAGACCCAGTACTTC
CASSLDPLETQYF
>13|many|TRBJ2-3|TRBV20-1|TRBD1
TGCAGTGCAAGCGACAGGGCCACAGATACGCAGTATTTT
CSASDRATDTQYF
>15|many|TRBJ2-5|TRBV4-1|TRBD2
TGCGCCAGCAGCAGACTAGCGGGAGGGGAGGAGACCCAGTACTTC
CASSRLAGGEETQYF
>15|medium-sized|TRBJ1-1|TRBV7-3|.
TGTGCCAGCAGCAATGGGCAGGGGATAAACACTGAAGCTTTCTTT
CASSNGQGINTEAFF
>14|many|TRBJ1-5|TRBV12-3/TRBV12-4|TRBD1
TGTGCCAGCACCCTTACGGGACAGAGGCAGCCCCAGCATTTT
CASTLTGQRQPQHF